The rows below give T cell receptor beta chains drawn from one sample of a study of T cells in Graves' hyperthyroidism and ophthalmopathy. MiXCR, run by TCRdb on the multiplex PCR reads, gives a single entry per CDR3 protein. The sample lists hundreds of thousands of distinct CDR3 sequences; 13% to 15% were seen once. Sequencing used blood. The receptor source for this set is a woman between 50 and 59 years old with Graves' ophthalmopathy. CDR3s include the opening cysteine and the closing phenylalanine or tryptophan. The D gene is left open where the match is weak. Some rows have no size entry. The others give once, few or many, or a class for an expanded clone.

CASSPSSGTTGELFF | TGTGCCAGCTCCCCAAGCAGCGGGACCACCGGGGAGCTGTTTTTT | few | TRBD2 | TRBJ2-2 | TRBV19
CASSYLTGTSGIKSSYEQYF | TGTGCCAGCAGTTACTTGACCGGGACTAGCGGGATTAAAAGCTCCTACGAGCAGTACTTC | - | TRBD2 | TRBJ2-7 | TRBV6-2/TRBV6-3
CASSFNAPREGRGLQYF | TGTGCCAGCAGTTTCAATGCACCCCGGGAGGGCCGAGGTCTGCAGTACTTC | many | TRBD2 | TRBJ2-7 | TRBV6-2/TRBV6-3
CASSRPGTGVYEQFF | TGTGCCAGCAGCCGCCCGGGGACAGGGGTCTATGAGCAGTTCTTC | - | TRBD1 | TRBJ2-1 | TRBV5-5
CASSLAASNEQFF | TGTGCCAGCAGCTTAGCCGCCAGCAATGAGCAGTTCTTC | many | - | TRBJ2-1 | TRBV7-2
CASSTTGYGANVLTF | TGTGCCAGTAGTACCACAGGGTATGGGGCCAACGTCCTGACTTTC | few | - | TRBJ2-6 | TRBV19
CASSYAGFTYEQYF | TGTGCCAGCAGTTACGCGGGATTCACCTACGAGCAGTACTTC | many | - | TRBJ2-7 | TRBV12-3/TRBV12-4
CASSIFGLPDYGYTF | TGTGCCAGCAGTATTTTCGGGCTCCCGGACTATGGCTACACCTTC | many | - | TRBJ1-2 | TRBV28
CASSLVAGGPSDNEQFF | TGTGCCAGCAGCTTAGTAGCGGGAGGGCCTTCCGACAATGAGCAGTTCTTC | many | TRBD2 | TRBJ2-1 | TRBV11-3
CSVDGTSIGEQFF | TGCAGCGTTGACGGGACTAGCATTGGGGAGCAGTTCTTC | - | TRBD2 | TRBJ2-1 | TRBV29-1
CASSLIDGTGTYEQYF | TGTGCCAGCAGCTTAATAGATGGGACAGGGACCTACGAGCAGTACTTC | many | TRBD1 | TRBJ2-7 | TRBV7-9
CASSHPGTPSSPLHF | TGTGCCAGCAGCCATCCCGGGACACCATCCTCACCCCTCCACTTT | few | - | TRBJ1-6 | TRBV7-9
CASSLAGQGYETQYF | TGCGCCAGCAGCTTGGCCGGACAGGGGTATGAGACCCAGTACTTC | many | TRBD1 | TRBJ2-5 | TRBV5-1
CASSYLLAGGLRETQYF | TGTGCCAGCAGTTACCTCCTAGCGGGAGGCCTAAGGGAGACCCAGTACTTC | - | TRBD2 | TRBJ2-5 | TRBV6-5
CASSLRTLNSPLHF | TGTGCCAGCAGTTTACGGACACTTAATTCACCCCTCCACTTT | - | - | TRBJ1-6 | TRBV12-3/TRBV12-4
CASWGLAGVNEQFF | TGTGCCAGTTGGGGACTAGCGGGAGTCAATGAGCAGTTCTTC | once | - | TRBJ2-1 | TRBV3-2
CASSLTGRQVAEAFF | TGTGCCAGCAGTTTGACAGGGAGACAGGTCGCTGAAGCTTTCTTT | many | TRBD1 | TRBJ1-1 | TRBV28